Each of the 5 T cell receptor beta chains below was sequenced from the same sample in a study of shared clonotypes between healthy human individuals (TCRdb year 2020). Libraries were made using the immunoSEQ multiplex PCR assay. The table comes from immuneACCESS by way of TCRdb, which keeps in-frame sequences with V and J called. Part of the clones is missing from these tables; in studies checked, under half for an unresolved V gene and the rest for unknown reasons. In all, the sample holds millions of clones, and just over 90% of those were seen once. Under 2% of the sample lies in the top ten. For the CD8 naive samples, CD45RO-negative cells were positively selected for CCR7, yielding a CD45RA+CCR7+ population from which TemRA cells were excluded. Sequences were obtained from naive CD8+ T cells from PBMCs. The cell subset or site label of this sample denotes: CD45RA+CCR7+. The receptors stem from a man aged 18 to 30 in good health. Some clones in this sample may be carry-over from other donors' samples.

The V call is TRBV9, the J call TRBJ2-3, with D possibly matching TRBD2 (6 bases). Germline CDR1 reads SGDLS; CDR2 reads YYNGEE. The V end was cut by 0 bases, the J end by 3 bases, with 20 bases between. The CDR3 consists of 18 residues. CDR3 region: CASSVGRGRVGETDTQYF. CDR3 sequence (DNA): TGTGCCAGCAGCGTAGGGAGGGGCCGGGTAGGAGAAACAGATACGCAGTATTTT.

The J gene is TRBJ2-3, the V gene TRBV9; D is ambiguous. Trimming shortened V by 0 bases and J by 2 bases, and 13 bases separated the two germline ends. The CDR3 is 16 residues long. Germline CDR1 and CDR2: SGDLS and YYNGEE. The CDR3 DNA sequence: TGTGCCAGCAGCGTAGGGAAATTATCTAACACAGATACGCAGTATTTT. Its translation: CASSVGKLSNTDTQYF.

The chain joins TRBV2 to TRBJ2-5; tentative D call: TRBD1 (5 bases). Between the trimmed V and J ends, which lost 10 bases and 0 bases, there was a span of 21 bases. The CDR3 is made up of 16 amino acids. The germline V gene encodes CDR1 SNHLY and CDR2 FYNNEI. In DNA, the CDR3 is TGTGCCACCACCAGCTCCCCTGCAGGGAACCAAGAGACCCAGTACTTC. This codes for CATTSSPAGNQETQYF.

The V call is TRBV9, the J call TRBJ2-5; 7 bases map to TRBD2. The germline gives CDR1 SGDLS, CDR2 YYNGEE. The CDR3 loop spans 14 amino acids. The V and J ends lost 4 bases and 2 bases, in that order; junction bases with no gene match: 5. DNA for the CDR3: TGTGCCAGCAGCACCCGGGGGGATCAAGAGACCCAGTACTTC. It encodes CASSTRGDQETQYF.

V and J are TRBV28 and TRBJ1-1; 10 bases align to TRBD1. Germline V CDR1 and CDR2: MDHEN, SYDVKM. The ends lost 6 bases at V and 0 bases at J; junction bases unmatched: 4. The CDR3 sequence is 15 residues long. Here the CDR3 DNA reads TGTGCCAGCAGGGGGACAGGGGAACTGAACACTGAAGCTTTCTTT. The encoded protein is CASRGTGELNTEAFF.